This TCR beta chain originates from a study of PD-L1 blockade in urothelial cancer. Trimming pared 3 bases from V and 5 bases from J, leaving 10 bases between. Germline lookup yields CDR1 KGHSH and CDR2 LQKENI. The CDR3 runs to 13 residues. Specified time point: peripheral blood 6 weeks after treatment start. Profiling relied on immunoSEQ multiplex PCR, and the TCRdb table lists in-frame clones only, not all of them. The sample shows about 48,000 clones, approximately 81% of them seen only once. The sequences come from PBMCs, collected around atezolizumab (anti-PD-L1) treatment. The genes are TRBV18 and TRBJ2-5; TRBD1 is a possible D gene (6 bases). This TCR came from a man in his 70s with urothelial cancer. CDR3 sequence (DNA): TGTGCCAGCTCACCGCCTACAGGGGAGACCCAGTACTTC. As protein: CASSPPTGETQYF.